Described below is a single T cell receptor beta chain sequence and its context. This record comes from a study of blood T cell repertoires in COVID-19. Study details: The cDNA or gDNA used as material had been derived from T cells, B-cell-depleted T cells, or PBMCs.

This table comes from immunoSEQ multiplex PCR, and its TCRdb copy is limited to in-frame clones, with some not included. The profile covers under 250,000 clones, with roughly 80% appearing a single time and about 1.8% taken by the ten largest. The receptor was isolated from a man in his sixties who had recovered from COVID-19. Specimen: PBMCs or T cells enriched from blood (not recorded which).

Written as DNA, the CDR3 is TGCGCCAGCAGCTTGGCCAAGACAGGGGGCTTGAACACCGGGGAGCTGTTTTTT. Its translation: CASSLAKTGGLNTGELFF. The chain combines TRBV5-1 with TRBJ2-2; 10 bases match TRBD1. Germline CDR1 and CDR2: SGHRS and YFSETQ. This CDR3 has 18 amino acids. V was clipped by 0 bases and J by 1 base; unmatched bases: 6.